Below are 13 T cell receptor beta chains sequenced from a single sample in a study of CD4 T cells in relation to SARS-CoV-2 and coronaviruses. The antigens of these receptors remain unknown. The protocol was immunoSEQ multiplex PCR, while the TCRdb copy is restricted to in-frame clones and leaves out a portion. This table has about 38,000 clones, under 85% appearing once. The sample taken for sequencing was memory CD4+ T cells from PBMCs, cultured in vitro. These receptors all stem from an adult with COVID-19.

This clone was seen a handful of times. This chain joins TRBV4-1 and TRBJ2-2; 8 nucleotides agree with TRBD2. CDR1 and CDR2 from the germline V gene are MGHRA and YSYEKL. The trim removed 4 bases at V and 5 bases at J, leaving 6 bases unmatched. The CDR3 totals 15 residues. The DNA for the CDR3 is TGCGCCAGCAGCCTCAGCGGGAGTTGGACCGGGGAGCTGTTTTTT. This translates into CASSLSGSWTGELFF.

The V and J genes are TRBV18 and TRBJ2-1; 15 nucleotides line up with TRBD2. Germline CDR1 KGHSH, CDR2 LQKENI. The CDR3 extends over 18 amino acids. J gave up 12 bases and V 1 base, and 13 bases lay outside the gene matches. The CDR3 sequence is CASSPRAAGTSGRTGQFF. The CDR3 DNA is TGTGCCAGCTCACCACGAGCCGCAGGGACTAGCGGGAGGACGGGGCAGTTCTTC.

The rearrangement uses TRBV19 and TRBJ2-2; 9 bases fit TRBD1. In germline, CDR1 is LNHDA, CDR2 SQIVND (reference sequence). The CDR3 covers 15 residues. After removal of 3 bases from V and 3 bases from J, the junction contained 2 bases not matched to a gene. The CDR3 loop reads CASSMGDRDTGELFF. Written as DNA, the CDR3 is TGTGCCAGTAGTATGGGGGACAGGGACACCGGGGAGCTGTTTTTT. The full variable domain, its missing parts supplied by reference TRBV19 and TRBJ2-2, is DGGITQSPKYLFRKEGQNVTLSCEQNLNHDAMYWYRQDPGQGLRLIYYSQIVNDFQKGDIAEGYSVSREKKESFPLTVTSAQKNPTAFYLCASSMGDRDTGELFFGEGSRLTVL.

This clone was seen a single time. The chain carries TRBV4-1 and TRBJ2-1; 8 bases map to TRBD2. Germline CDR1 and CDR2: MGHRA and YSYEKL. Losses at the gene ends were 0 bases for V and 1 base for J; bases not matched to a gene: 5. CDR3 length: 17 amino acids. CDR3 coding DNA: TGCGCCAGCAGCCAAGATGAAGCGGGAGCGTCCTACAATGAGCAGTTCTTC. Translation: CASSQDEAGASYNEQFF.

The V gene is TRBV7-3, the J gene TRBJ2-3; tentative D call: TRBD2 (5 bases). V lost 4 bases and J lost 2, with 7 bases in between. There are 13 residues in the CDR3. CDR1 is SGHTA and CDR2 is FQGTGA in the germline V gene. The CDR3 DNA follows: TGTGCCAGCAGCTCCGACTACACAGATACGCAGTATTTT. This encodes CASSSDYTDTQYF.

V is TRBV13 and J is TRBJ2-7; D perhaps matches TRBD1 (6 bases). The CDR3 has 14 residues. The germline CDR1 and CDR2 sequences are PRHDT and FYEKMQ (reference sequence). The ends were cut back, 5 bases at V and 4 bases at J, with 15 bases in the middle. Here the CDR3 DNA reads TGTGCCAGCAGCGTCGGGACACAGGTTTACGAGCAGTACTTC. This codes for CASSVGTQVYEQYF. The variable domain in full, with the rest retrieved from reference TRBV13 and TRBJ2-7, is AAGVIQSPRHLIKEKRETATLKCYPIPRHDTVYWYQQGPGQDPQFLISFYEKMQSDKGSIPDRFSAQQFSDYHSELNMSSLELGDSALYFCASSVGTQVYEQYFGPGTRLTVT.

This clone was recorded only once. This chain joins TRBV6-1 and TRBJ1-4, with 9 nucleotides matching TRBD1. The CDR3 spans 15 residues. In germline, CDR1 is MNHNS, CDR2 SASEGT. With 1 base clipped from V and 5 bases from J, the junction kept 2 bases outside the gene matches. The DNA of the CDR3 is TGTGCCAGCAGTGAAGGGGACAGGGTCAATGAAAAACTGTTTTTT. The encoded protein is CASSEGDRVNEKLFF.

This rearrangement joins TRBV7-9 to TRBJ2-1; the match to TRBD2 covers 8 bases. This CDR3 spans 17 amino acids. Germline loops: CDR1 SEHNR, CDR2 FQNEAQ (reference sequence). The V and J ends lost 4 bases and 13 bases, in that order; junction bases with no gene match: 21. CDR3 residues: CASSSAAGTSMSTSQFF. The CDR3 DNA follows: TGTGCCAGCAGCTCAGCGGCCGGGACTAGTATGTCGACAAGCCAGTTCTTC.

V and J are TRBV19 and TRBJ1-5; TRBD1 is a possible D gene (6 bases). With 7 bases removed from V and 2 bases from J, the gap between germline ends came to 9 bases. Germline loops: CDR1 LNHDA, CDR2 SQIVND (reference sequence). The CDR3 is made up of 13 amino acids. CDR3 residues: CASTGQRNQPQHF. For the CDR3, the DNA is TGTGCCAGTACTGGACAGCGCAATCAGCCCCAGCATTTT. The variable domain in full, with the rest retrieved from reference TRBV19 and TRBJ1-5, is DGGITQSPKYLFRKEGQNVTLSCEQNLNHDAMYWYRQDPGQGLRLIYYSQIVNDFQKGDIAEGYSVSREKKESFPLTVTSAQKNPTAFYLCASTGQRNQPQHFGDGTRLSIL.

This clone was recorded a few times. This sequence joins TRBV30 and TRBJ1-6, with TRBD1 as a possible D gene (6 bases). CDR1 and CDR2 from the germline V gene are GTSNPN and SVGIG (reference sequence). The V gene lost 1 base and the J gene lost 7 bases, with 8 bases spanning the gap. CDR3 size: 13 residues. DNA for the CDR3: TGTGCCTGGAGTGGACAGGACAATTCACCCCTCCACTTT. Its translation is CAWSGQDNSPLHF.

The genes are TRBV7-3 and TRBJ2-1; D is undetermined. The CDR3 sequence is 13 residues long. Between the trimmed V and J ends, which lost 0 bases and 5 bases, there was a span of 5 bases. Germline-derived CDR1 and CDR2 are SGHTA and FQGTGA. This CDR3 reads CASSLTRHNEQFF. CDR3 coding DNA: TGTGCCAGCAGCTTAACTCGTCACAATGAGCAGTTCTTC.

This clone was seen only a few times. The chain couples TRBV5-1 to TRBJ2-1, with 13 positions matching TRBD2. The CDR3 runs to 16 residues. The germline gives CDR1 SGHRS, CDR2 YFSETQ. Trimming cost V 4 bases and J 8 bases; bases outside gene matches: 9. CDR3 loop: CASSLGLAGPSYEQFF. The CDR3 nucleotides read TGCGCCAGCAGCCTGGGACTAGCGGGACCCTCCTATGAGCAGTTCTTC.

This chain links TRBV28 with TRBJ2-5, with D possibly matching TRBD1 (5 bases). Between the trimmed V and J ends, which lost 5 bases and 2 bases, there was a span of 12 bases. This CDR3 is 14 amino acids long. Looked up from germline, CDR1 is MDHEN and CDR2 is SYDVKM. The DNA of the CDR3 is TGTGCCAGCAGTCCGATAGGGGTACAAGAGACCCAGTACTTC. Its translation is CASSPIGVQETQYF.